The T cell receptor (beta chain) described here comes from a study of blood T cells in healthy people across ages. Overall study context: About one barcoded TCR beta cDNA was captured per two T cells. Study findings and constraints: Long-lived donors carried more naive CD4+ cells and greater diversity than aged donors. For the donors, CMV status was unknown and possibly confounded expanded clonotype changes.

Alongside a J-beta primer mix, a sample-barcoded 5' primer served in a second PCR lasting roughly 6 to 11 cycles. In TCRdb, the 5' RACE reads were re-called with MiXCR into one record per CDR3 protein. Seen here are roughly 1.6 million distinct CDR3 sequences, 34% observed once, and the top ten hold 11%. Germline CDR1 and CDR2: SGHAT and FQNNGV. The V end lost 3 bases, the J end lost 7 bases, and 13 bases lay between the germline ends. The length of the CDR3 is 14 residues. The donors, aged about 6 to 100, were healthy Caucasians from Russia. Note on this clonotype: Its antigen is currently unknown.

Sequencing was done on a sample of blood. This sequence originates from a woman aged 25 to 45 in good health. V is TRBV11-2 and J is TRBJ2-1; maybe TRBD2 (7 bases). Written as DNA, the CDR3 is TGTGCCAGCAGCTTGGGACGGGGGGCTAATGAGCAGTTCTTC. This gives the protein CASSLGRGANEQFF.